This T cell receptor beta chain was recovered during a study of blood T cell repertoires in COVID-19. The assay was immunoSEQ multiplex PCR, and TCRdb's table has in-frame clones only and misses some. This sample carries roughly 100,000 clones, roughly nine tenths of them seen once, and the ten largest clones take just over 3%. The V end was cut by 1 base, the J end by 0 bases, with 4 bases between. Germline V gene sequence: CDR1 SQVTM, CDR2 ANQGSEA. This CDR3 comprises 13 residues. The source is a man aged 45-65 years in a cohort sampled during active COVID-19. Sequenced sample: peripheral blood. V gene TRBV29-1 combines with J gene TRBJ2-1, with D uncertain. The CDR3 reads CSVEGSSYNEQFF. CDR3 nucleotide sequence: TGCAGCGTTGAAGGGAGCTCCTACAATGAGCAGTTCTTC.